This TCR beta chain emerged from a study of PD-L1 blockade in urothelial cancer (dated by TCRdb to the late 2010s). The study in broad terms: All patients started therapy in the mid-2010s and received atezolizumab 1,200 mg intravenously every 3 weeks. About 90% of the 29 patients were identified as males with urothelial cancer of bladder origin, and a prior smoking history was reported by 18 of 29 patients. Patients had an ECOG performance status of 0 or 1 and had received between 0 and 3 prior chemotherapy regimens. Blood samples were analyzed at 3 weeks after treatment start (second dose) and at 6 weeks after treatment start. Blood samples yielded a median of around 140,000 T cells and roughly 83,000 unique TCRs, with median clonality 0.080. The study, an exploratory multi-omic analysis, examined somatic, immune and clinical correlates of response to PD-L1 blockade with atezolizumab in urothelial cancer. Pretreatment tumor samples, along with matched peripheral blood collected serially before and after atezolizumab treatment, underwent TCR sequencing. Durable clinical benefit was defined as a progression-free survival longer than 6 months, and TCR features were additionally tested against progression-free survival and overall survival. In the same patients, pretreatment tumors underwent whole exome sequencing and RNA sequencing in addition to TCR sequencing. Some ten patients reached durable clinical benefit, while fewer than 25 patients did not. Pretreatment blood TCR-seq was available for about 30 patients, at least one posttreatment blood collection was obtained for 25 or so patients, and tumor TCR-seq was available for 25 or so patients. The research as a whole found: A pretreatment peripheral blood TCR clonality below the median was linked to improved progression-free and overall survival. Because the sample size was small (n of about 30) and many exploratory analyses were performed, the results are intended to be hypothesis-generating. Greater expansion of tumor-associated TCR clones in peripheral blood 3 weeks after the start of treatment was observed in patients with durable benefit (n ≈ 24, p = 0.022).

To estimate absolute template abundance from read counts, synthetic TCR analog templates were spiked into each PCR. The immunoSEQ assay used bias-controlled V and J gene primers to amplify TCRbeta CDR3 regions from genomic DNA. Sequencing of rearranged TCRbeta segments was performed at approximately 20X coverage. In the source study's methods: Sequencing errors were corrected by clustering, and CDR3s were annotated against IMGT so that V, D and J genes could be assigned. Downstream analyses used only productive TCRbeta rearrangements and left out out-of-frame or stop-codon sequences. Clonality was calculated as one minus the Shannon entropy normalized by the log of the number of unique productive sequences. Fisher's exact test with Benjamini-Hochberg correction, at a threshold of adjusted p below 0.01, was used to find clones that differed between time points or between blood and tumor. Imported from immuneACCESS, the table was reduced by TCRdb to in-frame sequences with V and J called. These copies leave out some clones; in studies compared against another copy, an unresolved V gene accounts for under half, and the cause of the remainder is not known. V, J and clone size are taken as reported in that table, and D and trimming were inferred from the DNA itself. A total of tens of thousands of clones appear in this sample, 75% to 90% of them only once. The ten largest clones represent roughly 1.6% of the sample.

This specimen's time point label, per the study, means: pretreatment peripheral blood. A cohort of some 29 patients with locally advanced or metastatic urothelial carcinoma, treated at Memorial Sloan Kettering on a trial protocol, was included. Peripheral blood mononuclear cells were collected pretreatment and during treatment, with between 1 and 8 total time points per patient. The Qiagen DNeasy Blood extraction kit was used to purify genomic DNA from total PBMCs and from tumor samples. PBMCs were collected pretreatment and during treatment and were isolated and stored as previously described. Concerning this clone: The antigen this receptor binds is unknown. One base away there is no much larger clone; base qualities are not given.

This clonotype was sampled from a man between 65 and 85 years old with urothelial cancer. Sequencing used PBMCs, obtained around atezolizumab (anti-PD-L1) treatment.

The nucleotides are TGTGCCACCAGCAGAGATCGCGCCGGGGGGGGCTACACCTTC. Translated, it gives CATSRDRAGGGYTF. The V gene is TRBV15 and the J gene is TRBJ1-2; a tentative D match to TRBD1 spans 5 bases. The junction carries 13 bases between V and J, which are trimmed by 0 bases and 8 bases respectively. Reading from cysteine to phenylalanine, the CDR3 counts 14 amino acids. The kept DNA is CDR3 alone, 42 bases in frame from the first base. Per the germline V gene (reference sequence), LNHNV is the CDR1 and YYDKDF is the CDR2.